What follows is one T cell receptor beta chain and its context. Its antigen is not identified. The CDR3 loop spans 13 amino acids. Germline V lookup: CDR1 GTSNPN, CDR2 SVGIG (reference sequence). V lost 4 bases and J lost 6, with 16 bases in between. The sample is drawn from a study of shared clonotypes between healthy human individuals. About the study: Per donor, CD8 memory used one plate, CD8 naive used two, CD4 memory used three and CD4 naive used three. Study-wide results and limits: Blood alone was sampled, and tissue repertoires likely differ.

TCRdb's table, derived via immunoSEQ multiplex PCR, lists solely in-frame clones and lacks some. The data hold approximately 1.5 million clones, with about 98.5% observed a single time. The specimen sequenced was naive CD4+ T cells sorted from blood. Subset meaning: CD45RA+ positively selected. V gene TRBV30 combines with J gene TRBJ2-7; D is possibly TRBD2 (6 bases). The clonotype originates from a man aged 25 to 40 in good health. The CDR3 nucleotides read TGTGCCTGGAATAGGGACTCCCCCCTCGAGCAGTACTTC. Protein: CAWNRDSPLEQYF.